This TCR beta chain was sequenced in a study of T-cell memory formation after mild COVID-19. The CDR3 has 17 amino acids. Germline trimming cut 0 bases from V and 0 bases from J; bases unmatched to any gene: 8. The germline CDR1 and CDR2 sequences are SQVTM and ANQGSEA. Using its own MiXCR run on the 5' RACE reads, TCRdb lists one record per CDR3 protein. The sample gives roughly 600,000 distinct CDR3 sequences, more than 15% of which show up once; 9.5% to 15% is in the top ten. The sequence derives from an adult woman who had mild COVID-19 (a few samples of this study predate the infection). Cell type and time point are not known. The V call is TRBV29-1, the J call TRBJ2-3; 8 bases match TRBD2. The specimen sequenced was PBMCs or a T cell subset sorted from them (not recorded which). CDR3 sequence (DNA): TGCAGCGTTGAAGATCCACGGGGGGGTTCTAGCACAGATACGCAGTATTTT. It codes for CSVEDPRGGSSTDTQYF.